These 19 T cell receptor beta chains originate from one sample sequenced in a study of blood T cells in healthy people across ages. Together with a sample-barcoded 5' primer, a J-beta primer mix was included in a second PCR lasting about 7 to 11 cycles. TCRdb called the 5' RACE reads again in MiXCR, with one record for every CDR3 protein. The profile shows 780,000 or so distinct CDR3 sequences, around a quarter of them singletons. The same data also contributed to another study, on T cells of mothers and their children.

The sequenced sample was blood. These receptors were taken from a boy younger than 18 in good health.

This chain uses TRBV6-5 with TRBJ1-5; 10 bases align to TRBD1. CDR3 length: 15 residues. Germline V lookup: CDR1 MNHEY, CDR2 SVGAGI. The V segment lost 6 bases and the J segment 6 bases; nucleotides outside the gene matches: 8. CDR3 amino acids: CASRRGQGRSQPQHF. In nucleotides, the CDR3 is TGTGCCAGCAGGCGGGGACAGGGGAGAAGTCAGCCCCAGCATTTT.

CDR3 amino acids: CSAVAGGRSSYEQYF. The CDR3 DNA follows: TGCAGTGCTGTAGCGGGGGGGCGAAGCTCCTACGAGCAGTACTTC. The chain joins TRBV20-1 to TRBJ2-7, with 11 bases that match TRBD2. The germline CDR1 and CDR2 sequences are DFQATT and SNEGSKA (reference sequence). The CDR3 loop spans 15 amino acids. V was clipped by 5 bases and J by 0 bases; unmatched bases: 6.

V is TRBV4-1 and J is TRBJ2-3; TRBD2 matches 8 bases. V lost 1 base, J lost 2 bases, and 5 bases stayed unmatched. The CDR3 totals 16 residues. The V gene's germline CDR1 is MGHRA and CDR2 YSYEKL. The CDR3 reads CASSQGRLAITDTQYF. CDR3 in DNA: TGCGCCAGCAGCCAAGGGAGACTAGCGATCACAGATACGCAGTATTTT.

This clonotype was observed a few times. The chain joins TRBV28 to TRBJ2-3, with D maybe TRBD1 (6 bases). The CDR3 spans 14 residues. V gave up 3 bases and J gave up 7 bases, with 14 bases separating them. The germline CDR1 and CDR2 sequences are MDHEN and SYDVKM. The CDR3 DNA reads as TGTGCCAGCAGTTTCTTACAGGGCCCTAATACGCAGTATTTT. Amino acids: CASSFLQGPNTQYF.

This clonotype was detected a few times. The V call is TRBV20-1, the J call TRBJ2-5; the D gene is possibly TRBD1 (6 bases). Germline V gives CDR1 DFQATT, CDR2 SNEGSKA (reference sequence). This CDR3 is 15 amino acids long. Trimming took off 2 bases at V and 3 bases at J, with 16 bases between the two ends. CDR3 nucleotides: TGCAGTGCTAGATCCCTCAGGGGAGCAGAAGAGACCCAGTACTTC. It yields the protein CSARSLRGAEETQYF.

This CDR3 reads CASSYATSGVIPEQFF. The DNA of the CDR3 is TGTGCCAGCAGTTACGCAACTAGCGGGGTAATTCCTGAGCAGTTCTTC. The gene calls are TRBV6-2 or TRBV6-3 and TRBJ2-5; TRBD2 agrees at 10 bases. The DNA matches TRBJ2-1 better at its end, which makes the J call doubtful. Germline V lookup: CDR1 MNHEY, CDR2 SVGEGT. There are 16 residues in the CDR3.

There are a few counts of this clonotype. The chain couples TRBV6-5 to TRBJ1-2, with D tentatively TRBD1 (6 bases). The CDR3 consists of 16 residues. Trimming left V 2 bases short and J 4 bases short, with 17 bases between. CDR1 is MNHEY, CDR2 SVGAGI, per germline. CDR3 bases: TGTGCCAGCAGTTACGCATACCTTCAGGGGCCCTATGGCTACACCTTC. Protein sequence: CASSYAYLQGPYGYTF.

The gene calls are TRBV5-1 and TRBJ2-5, with 8 bases aligning to TRBD1. The CDR3 consists of 17 residues. Trimming took 1 base from V and 5 from J; bases not matched to a gene: 13. The V gene's germline CDR1 is SGHRS and CDR2 YFSETQ. The DNA for the CDR3 is TGCGCCAGCAGCTTGAGCACGCGACAGGGGTTACAGGAGACCCAGTACTTC. Translated: CASSLSTRQGLQETQYF. Complete variable domain (other parts from reference TRBV5-1 and TRBJ2-5): KAGVTQTPRYLIKTRGQQVTLSCSPISGHRSVSWYQQTPGQGLQFLFEYFSETQRNKGNFPGRFSGRQFSNSRSEMNVSTLELGDSALYLCASSLSTRQGLQETQYFGPGTRLLVL.

V usage is TRBV6-2 or TRBV6-3 and J usage is TRBJ1-4; D not certain. Trimming shortened V by 2 bases and J by 12 bases, and 10 bases separated the two germline ends. CDR1 and CDR2 (germline): MNHEY, SVGEGT. This CDR3 has 12 amino acids. CDR3 coding DNA: TGTGCCAGCAGTTACATCCAGAAGCAACTGTTTTTT. It codes for CASSYIQKQLFF.

This clonotype was observed once. The V and J genes are TRBV20-1 and TRBJ2-5; 12 nucleotides align to TRBD2. The last part of the DNA fits TRBJ2-1 better; the J call may be wrong. In germline, CDR1 is DFQATT, CDR2 SNEGSKA (reference sequence). The CDR3 is 16 amino acids. In nucleotides, the CDR3 is TGCAGTGCTAGAGATTGGACTAGCGGGGACTTGGATGAGCAGTTCTTC. It yields the protein CSARDWTSGDLDEQFF.

V and J are TRBV27 and TRBJ2-7; the match to TRBD2 covers 8 bases. Looked up from germline, CDR1 is MNHEY and CDR2 is SMNVEV (reference sequence). V shed 6 bases, J shed 4 bases, and the junction held 11 bases outside the gene matches. CDR3 size: 15 residues. CDR3 coding DNA: TGTGCCAGCAGCCCCCAGGGTAGCGGGATGTACGAGCAGTACTTC. This gives the protein CASSPQGSGMYEQYF.

V gene TRBV3-1 combines with J gene TRBJ1-6; TRBD1 matches 7 bases. The V gene end was trimmed by 1 base and the J gene end by 10 bases; junction bases not matched to a gene: 7. The germline V gene has CDR1 LGHDT and CDR2 YNNKEL (reference sequence). The CDR3 loop spans 15 amino acids. CDR3 loop: CASSQARQGRSPLHF. CDR3 sequence (DNA): TGTGCCAGCAGCCAAGCGCGACAGGGTCGATCACCCCTCCACTTT.

This clonotype was observed a few times. The J gene is TRBJ2-4, the V gene TRBV5-1; unclear D gene. The germline V gene has CDR1 SGHRS and CDR2 YFSETQ. The CDR3 is 11 residues long. V was pared by 4 bases and J by 8 bases, with 7 bases between. This CDR3 is CASSEADIQYF. Here the CDR3 DNA reads TGCGCCAGCAGCGAGGCGGACATTCAGTACTTC.

This clonotype was counted between two and nine times. The chain links TRBV4-3 to TRBJ2-1; TRBD1 or TRBD2 may be the D gene (6 bases each). Between the trimmed V and J ends, which lost 0 bases and 3 bases, there was a span of 15 bases. CDR3 length: 17 amino acids. The germline CDR1 and CDR2 sequences are LGHNA and YSLEER. The DNA for the CDR3 is TGCGCCAGCAGCCAAGATAGGCTAGGGGGGATCTACAATGAGCAGTTCTTC. Translating gives CASSQDRLGGIYNEQFF.

This clonotype was counted a few times. The rearrangement joins TRBV27 to TRBJ2-5; perhaps D is TRBD1 or TRBD2 (5 bases each). The J call could be wrong; TRBJ2-7 is a better fit for the DNA end. Germline lookup yields CDR1 MNHEY and CDR2 SMNVEV (reference sequence). There are 13 residues in the CDR3. CDR3 sequence reads: CASAPGPPYEQYF. Written as DNA, the CDR3 is TGTGCCAGCGCACCGGGACCGCCCTACGAGCAGTACTTC.

The genes are TRBV6-2 or TRBV6-3 and TRBJ1-5, with 10 bases fitting TRBD1. The CDR3 loop spans 16 amino acids. The germline V gene encodes CDR1 MNHEY and CDR2 SVGEGT. J gave up 3 bases and V 2 bases, and 4 bases lay outside the gene matches. This CDR3 is CASSYDRGQYNQPQHF. The CDR3 nucleotides are TGTGCCAGCAGTTACGACAGGGGGCAATACAATCAGCCCCAGCATTTT.

This chain joins TRBV7-2 and TRBJ2-1, with TRBD1 as a possible D gene (7 bases). Germline loops: CDR1 SGHTA, CDR2 FQGNSA. The germline V and J ends were trimmed by 1 base and 0 bases, with 10 bases remaining between them. This CDR3 spans 16 amino acids. The DNA for the CDR3 is TGTGCCAGCAGCTTAGGCCAGGGGGGCTCCTACAATGAGCAGTTCTTC. Its protein is CASSLGQGGSYNEQFF.

The chain combines TRBV5-1 with TRBJ2-1; 7 bases match TRBD1. The CDR3 is made up of 15 amino acids. V lost 0 bases to trimming and J lost 7 bases; unmatched junction nucleotides: 7. Germline V gene data show CDR1 as SGHRS and CDR2 as YFSETQ. CDR3 nucleotides: TGCGCCAGCAGCTTGGGAGGGGGCGCAGGTAATGAGCAGTTCTTC. This codes for CASSLGGGAGNEQFF.

This clonotype was observed a handful of times. The chain links TRBV5-4 to TRBJ2-7; no firm D call. The CDR3 runs to 13 residues. The germline V and J ends were trimmed by 1 base and 6 bases, with 11 bases remaining between them. The germline gives CDR1 SGHNT, CDR2 YYREEE (reference sequence). The CDR3 spells CASSLSVGFEQYF. In DNA, the CDR3 is TGTGCCAGCAGCTTGAGTGTGGGGTTCGAGCAGTACTTC.